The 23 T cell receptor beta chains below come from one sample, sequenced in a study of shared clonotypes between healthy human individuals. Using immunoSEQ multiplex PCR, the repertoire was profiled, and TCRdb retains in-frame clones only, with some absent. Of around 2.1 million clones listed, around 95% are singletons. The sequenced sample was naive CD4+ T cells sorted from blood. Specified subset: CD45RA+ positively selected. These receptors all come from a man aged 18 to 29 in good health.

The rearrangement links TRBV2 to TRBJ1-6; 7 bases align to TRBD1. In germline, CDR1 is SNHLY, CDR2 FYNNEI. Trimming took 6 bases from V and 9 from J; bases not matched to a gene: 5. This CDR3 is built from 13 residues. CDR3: CASSGTEASPLHF. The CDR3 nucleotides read TGTGCCAGCAGCGGGACAGAAGCTTCACCCCTCCACTTT.

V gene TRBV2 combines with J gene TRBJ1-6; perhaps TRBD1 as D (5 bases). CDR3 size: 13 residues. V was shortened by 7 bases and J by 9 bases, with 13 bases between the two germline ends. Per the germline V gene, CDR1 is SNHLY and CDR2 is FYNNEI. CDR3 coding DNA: TGTGCCAGCACACGGGGGAATTCTTCACCCCTCCACTTT. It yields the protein CASTRGNSSPLHF.

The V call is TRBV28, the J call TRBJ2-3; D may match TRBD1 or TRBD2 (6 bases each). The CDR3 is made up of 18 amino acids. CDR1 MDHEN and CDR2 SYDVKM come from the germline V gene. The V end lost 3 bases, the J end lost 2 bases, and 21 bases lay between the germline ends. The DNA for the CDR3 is TGTGCCAGCAGTTTCCCCACGGGGGCAGGGTTGTCCACAGATACGCAGTATTTT. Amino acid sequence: CASSFPTGAGLSTDTQYF.

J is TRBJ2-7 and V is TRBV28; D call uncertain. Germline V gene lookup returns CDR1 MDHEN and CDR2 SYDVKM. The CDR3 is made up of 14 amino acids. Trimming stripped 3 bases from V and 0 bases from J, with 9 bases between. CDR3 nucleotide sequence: TGTGCCAGCAGTTTGTCCATAAACTCCTACGAGCAGTACTTC. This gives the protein CASSLSINSYEQYF. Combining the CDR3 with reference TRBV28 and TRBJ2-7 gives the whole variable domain DVKVTQSSRYLVKRTGEKVFLECVQDMDHENMFWYRQDPGLGLRLIYFSYDVKMKEKGDIPEGYSVSREKKERFSLILESASTNQTSMYLCASSLSINSYEQYFGPGTRLTVT.

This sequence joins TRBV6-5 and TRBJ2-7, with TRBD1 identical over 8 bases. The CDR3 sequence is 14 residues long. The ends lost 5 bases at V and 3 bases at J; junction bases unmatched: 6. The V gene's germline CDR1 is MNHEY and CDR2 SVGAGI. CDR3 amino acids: CASSHPGQDYEQYF. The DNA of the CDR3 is TGTGCCAGCAGTCACCCGGGACAGGACTACGAGCAGTACTTC.

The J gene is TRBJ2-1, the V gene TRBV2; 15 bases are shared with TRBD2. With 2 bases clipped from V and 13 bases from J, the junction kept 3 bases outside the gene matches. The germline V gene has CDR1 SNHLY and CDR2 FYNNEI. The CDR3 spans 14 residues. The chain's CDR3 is CASSEQGLAGGQFF. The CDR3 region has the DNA TGTGCCAGCAGTGAACAGGGACTAGCGGGAGGACAGTTCTTC.

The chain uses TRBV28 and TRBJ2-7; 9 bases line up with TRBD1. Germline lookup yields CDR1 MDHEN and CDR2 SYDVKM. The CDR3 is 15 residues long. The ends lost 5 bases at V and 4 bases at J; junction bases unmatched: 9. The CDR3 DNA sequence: TGTGCCAGCAGTGCACCGGGACAGGGTCGGTACGAGCAGTACTTC. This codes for CASSAPGQGRYEQYF.

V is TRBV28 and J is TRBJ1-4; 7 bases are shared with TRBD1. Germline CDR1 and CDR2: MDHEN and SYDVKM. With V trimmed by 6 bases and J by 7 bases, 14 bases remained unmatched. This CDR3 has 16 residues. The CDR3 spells CASSPPSGGGSEKLFF. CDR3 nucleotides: TGTGCCAGCAGCCCCCCTTCAGGGGGAGGAAGTGAAAAACTGTTTTTT.

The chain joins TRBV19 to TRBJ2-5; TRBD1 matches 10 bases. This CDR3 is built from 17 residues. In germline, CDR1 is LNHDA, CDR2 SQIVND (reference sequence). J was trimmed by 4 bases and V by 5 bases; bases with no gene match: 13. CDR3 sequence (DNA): TGTGCCAGTAGTGCCAGACAGGGGGCCCAGGTGGGAGAGACCCAGTACTTC. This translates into CASSARQGAQVGETQYF. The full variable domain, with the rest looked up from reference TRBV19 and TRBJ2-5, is DGGITQSPKYLFRKEGQNVTLSCEQNLNHDAMYWYRQDPGQGLRLIYYSQIVNDFQKGDIAEGYSVSREKKESFPLTVTSAQKNPTAFYLCASSARQGAQVGETQYFGPGTRLLVL.

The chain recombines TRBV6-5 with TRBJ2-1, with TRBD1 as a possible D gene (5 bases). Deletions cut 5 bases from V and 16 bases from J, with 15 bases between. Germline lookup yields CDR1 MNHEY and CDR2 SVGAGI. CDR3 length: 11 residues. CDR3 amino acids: CASSTSGFHFF. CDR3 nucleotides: TGTGCCAGCAGTACTTCAGGGTTCCATTTCTTC.

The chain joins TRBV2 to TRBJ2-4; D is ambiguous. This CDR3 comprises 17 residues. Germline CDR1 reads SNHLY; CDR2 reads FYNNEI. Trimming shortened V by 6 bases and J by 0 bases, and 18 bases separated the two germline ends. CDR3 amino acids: CASRGRRMVLAKNIQYF. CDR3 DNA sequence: TGTGCCAGCAGAGGCAGAAGGATGGTTCTAGCCAAAAACATTCAGTACTTC.

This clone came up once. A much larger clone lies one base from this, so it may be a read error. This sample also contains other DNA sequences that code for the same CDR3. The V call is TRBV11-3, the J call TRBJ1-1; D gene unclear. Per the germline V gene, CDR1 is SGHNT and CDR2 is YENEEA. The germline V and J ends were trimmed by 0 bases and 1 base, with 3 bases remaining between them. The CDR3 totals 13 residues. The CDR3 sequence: CASSLDGNTEAFF. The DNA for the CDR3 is TGTGCCAGCAGCTTAGATGGGAACACTGAAGCTTTCTTT.

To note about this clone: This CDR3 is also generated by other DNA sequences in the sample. The CDR3 loop is CASSTGGGNQPQHF. Written as DNA, the CDR3 is TGCGCCAGCAGCACAGGGGGTGGCAATCAGCCCCAGCATTTT. The rearrangement joins TRBV5-1 to TRBJ1-5, with 8 bases that match TRBD1. CDR3 length: 14 amino acids. The junction had 2 bases not matched to a gene; V was cut back by 4 bases and J by 2 bases. Germline V lookup: CDR1 SGHRS, CDR2 YFSETQ.

CDR3 DNA: TGTGCCAGCTCACACGAAGCCACCTACGAGCAGTACTTC. It translates to CASSHEATYEQYF. J is TRBJ2-7 and V is TRBV18; no clear D. Germline V gene lookup returns CDR1 KGHSH and CDR2 LQKENI. The CDR3 contains 13 residues. V lost 4 bases and J 2 bases, leaving 9 bases between the germline ends.

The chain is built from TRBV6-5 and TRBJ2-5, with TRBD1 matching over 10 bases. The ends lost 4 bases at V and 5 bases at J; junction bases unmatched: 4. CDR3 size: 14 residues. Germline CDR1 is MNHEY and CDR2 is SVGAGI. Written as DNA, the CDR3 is TGTGCCAGCAGTTGGGGGACAGGGGTCGAGACCCAGTACTTC. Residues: CASSWGTGVETQYF.

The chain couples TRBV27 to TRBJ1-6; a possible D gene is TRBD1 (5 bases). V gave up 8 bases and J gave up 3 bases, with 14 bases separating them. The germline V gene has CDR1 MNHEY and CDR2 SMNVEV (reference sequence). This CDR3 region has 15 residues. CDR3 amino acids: CASGMVGDYNSPLHF. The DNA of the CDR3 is TGTGCCAGCGGGATGGTGGGGGACTATAATTCACCCCTCCACTTT.

The CDR3 coding sequence is TGTGCCAGCAAAGTAACGGGACTAGGAACCTACAATGAGCAGTTCTTC. Translated: CASKVTGLGTYNEQFF. The chain employs TRBV2 and TRBJ2-1, with 8 bases aligning to TRBD2. J was trimmed by 2 bases and V by 7 bases; bases with no gene match: 10. The CDR3 contains 16 residues. Germline CDR1 and CDR2: SNHLY and FYNNEI.

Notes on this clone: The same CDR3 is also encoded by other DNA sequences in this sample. The CDR3, as DNA: TGTGCCAGCAGTTACTCGAGGGATGGCTACACCTTC. It translates to CASSYSRDGYTF. The chain uses TRBV6-6 and TRBJ1-2; D unclear. Germline CDR1 is MNHNY and CDR2 is SVGAGI (reference sequence). The CDR3 has 12 amino acids. Deletions cut 0 bases from V and 6 bases from J, with 5 bases between.

DNA for the CDR3: TGTGCCAGGAAGCCCGGACAGCGGAAAAACATTCAGTACTTC. Protein: CARKPGQRKNIQYF. The V call is TRBV7-2, the J call TRBJ2-4; D is perhaps TRBD1 (6 bases). CDR3 length: 14 residues. In germline, CDR1 is SGHTA, CDR2 FQGNSA. The V gene lost 9 bases and the J gene lost 4 bases, with 16 bases spanning the gap.

The CDR3 loop reads CASSHPAGGLTGELFF. CDR3 sequence (DNA): TGCGCCAGCAGCCATCCGGCCGGGGGTTTGACCGGGGAGCTGTTTTTT. This chain connects TRBV4-1 to TRBJ2-2; D may be TRBD2 (6 bases). The CDR3 loop spans 16 amino acids. The ends were cut back, 3 bases at V and 5 bases at J, with 16 bases in the middle. The germline gives CDR1 MGHRA, CDR2 YSYEKL.

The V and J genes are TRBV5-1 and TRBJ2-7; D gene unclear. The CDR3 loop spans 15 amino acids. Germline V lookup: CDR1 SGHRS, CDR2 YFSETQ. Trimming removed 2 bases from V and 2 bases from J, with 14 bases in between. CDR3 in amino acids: CASSFGRQIPYEQYF. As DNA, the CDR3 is TGCGCCAGCAGCTTCGGGCGGCAGATTCCCTACGAGCAGTACTTC.

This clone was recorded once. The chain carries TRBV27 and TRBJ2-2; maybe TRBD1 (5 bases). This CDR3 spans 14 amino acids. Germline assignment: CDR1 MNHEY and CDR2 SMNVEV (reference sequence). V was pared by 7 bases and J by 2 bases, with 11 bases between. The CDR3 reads CASTTGLNTGELFF. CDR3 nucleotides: TGTGCCAGCACTACAGGATTAAACACCGGGGAGCTGTTTTTT.

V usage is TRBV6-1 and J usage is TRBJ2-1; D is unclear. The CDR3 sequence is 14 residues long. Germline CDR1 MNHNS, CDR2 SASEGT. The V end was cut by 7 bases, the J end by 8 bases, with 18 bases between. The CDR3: CASTILSGTHEQFF. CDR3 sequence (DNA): TGTGCCAGCACAATCCTATCCGGAACCCATGAGCAGTTCTTC.